The 30 T cell receptor beta chains below were found in one sample sequenced in a study of blood T cell repertoires in COVID-19. Libraries were prepared by immunoSEQ multiplex PCR; TCRdb keeps only in-frame clonotypes and omits some of them. The sample yields about 180,000 clones, around 83% seen once. Sequenced: peripheral blood. The receptor source for this set is a human donor in a cohort sampled during active COVID-19.

This clone was recorded once. The genes are TRBV6-5 and TRBJ2-1; 8 bases agree with TRBD1. The CDR3 is 15 amino acids. The V segment lost 5 bases and the J segment 4 bases; nucleotides outside the gene matches: 7. CDR1 and CDR2 (germline): MNHEY, SVGAGI. In DNA, the CDR3 is TGTGCCAGCAGTCCCCCGAGGACAGGGTACAATGAGCAGTTCTTC. Translated: CASSPPRTGYNEQFF.

The rearrangement joins TRBV18 to TRBJ1-5; TRBD1 might be the D (6 bases). Germline V lookup: CDR1 KGHSH, CDR2 LQKENI. V was shortened by 6 bases and J by 5 bases, with 11 bases between the two germline ends. The CDR3 contains 13 residues. CDR3 in DNA: TGTGCCAGCTCGGAAGGGGGGGATCAGCCCCAGCATTTT. Translation gives CASSEGGDQPQHF.

The chain carries TRBV5-6 and TRBJ2-7; D might be TRBD2 (5 bases). The CDR3 is made up of 14 amino acids. In germline, CDR1 is SGHDT, CDR2 YYEEEE. Trimming pared 4 bases from V and 0 bases from J, leaving 11 bases between. The chain's CDR3 is CASSPSGSSYEQYF. The DNA for the CDR3 is TGTGCCAGCAGCCCGAGCGGCAGCTCCTACGAGCAGTACTTC.

This chain joins TRBV6-2 or TRBV6-3 and TRBJ2-7; TRBD2 is a possible D gene (5 bases). CDR1 MNHEY and CDR2 SVGEGT come from the germline V gene. The CDR3 runs 13 residues. With 6 bases removed from V and 2 bases from J, the gap between germline ends came to 11 bases. The CDR3 is CASRPEGPYEQYF. Here the CDR3 DNA reads TGTGCCAGCAGGCCTGAGGGCCCCTACGAGCAGTACTTC.

CDR3 protein: CASSQEPGPTDTQYF. The CDR3 bases are TGCGCCAGCAGCCAAGAGCCAGGGCCCACAGATACGCAGTATTTT. The V and J genes are TRBV4-1 and TRBJ2-3; a weak D match, TRBD1 (5 bases). Trimming took off 0 bases at V and 2 bases at J, with 9 bases between the two ends. Germline values: CDR1 MGHRA, CDR2 YSYEKL. This CDR3 comprises 15 residues.

V gene TRBV7-9 combines with J gene TRBJ2-7; D gene ambiguous. V shed 5 bases and J shed 2 bases, with 16 bases lying between them. The CDR3 totals 15 residues. Germline V gene data show CDR1 as SEHNR and CDR2 as FQNEAQ (reference sequence). The CDR3 protein is CASSRVEARTYEQYF. CDR3 nucleotide sequence: TGTGCCAGCAGCCGGGTCGAGGCGAGAACCTACGAGCAGTACTTC.

This clone showed up just a few times. V and J are TRBV12-3 or TRBV12-4 and TRBJ2-5; 7 bases agree with TRBD2. J was trimmed by 5 bases and V by 3 bases; bases with no gene match: 0. The CDR3 covers 12 residues. In DNA, the CDR3 is TGTGCCAGCAGTTTCGGGGGGGAGACCCAGTACTTC. Its translation: CASSFGGETQYF.

This clone was counted a few times. The CDR3 sequence: CATSRDLGTEAFF. CDR3 in DNA: TGTGCCACCAGCAGAGATCTCGGCACTGAAGCTTTCTTT. This chain uses TRBV15 with TRBJ1-1; D is unresolved. There are 13 residues in the CDR3. Germline V gene lookup returns CDR1 LNHNV and CDR2 YYDKDF (reference sequence). Trimming removed 0 bases at V and 4 bases at J, with 6 bases between.

This clone appeared once. The chain combines TRBV9 with TRBJ2-1; no firm D call. V lost 0 bases, J lost 4 bases, and 11 bases lay in between. The CDR3 spans 15 residues. Germline V gene lookup returns CDR1 SGDLS and CDR2 YYNGEE. CDR3: CASSVGSTSYNEQFF. As DNA, the CDR3 is TGTGCCAGCAGCGTAGGGTCGACTTCATACAATGAGCAGTTCTTC.

The V and J genes are TRBV29-1 and TRBJ1-4; unclear D gene. In germline, CDR1 is SQVTM, CDR2 ANQGSEA. With 5 bases removed from V and 3 bases from J, the gap between germline ends came to 13 bases. The CDR3 is made up of 14 amino acids. CDR3 in amino acids: CSVRQARPNEKLFF. In nucleotides, the CDR3 is TGCAGCGTTAGGCAGGCAAGACCTAATGAAAAACTGTTTTTT.

CDR3 region: CASSLMSLPEAFF. The CDR3 bases are TGTGCCAGCAGCTTGATGAGTCTCCCGGAGGCTTTCTTT. The chain combines TRBV5-5 with TRBJ1-1; D is unresolved. Per germline, CDR1 SGHKS and CDR2 YYEKEE (reference sequence). Trimming stripped 1 base from V and 11 bases from J, with 15 bases between. CDR3 length equals 13 residues.

The rearrangement links TRBV12-3 or TRBV12-4 to TRBJ2-7; tentatively, D is TRBD1 (5 bases). The CDR3 totals 12 residues. The V and J ends lost 4 bases and 3 bases respectively, with 7 bases between them. The CDR3 loop reads CASSSDNYEQYF. The CDR3 nucleotides are TGTGCCAGCAGTTCGGACAACTACGAGCAGTACTTC.

This clone was seen a handful of times. The chain joins TRBV11-2 to TRBJ1-2; D uncertain. V lost 3 bases, J lost 4 bases, and 9 bases lay in between. Germline lookup yields CDR1 SGHAT and CDR2 FQNNGV. There are 13 residues in the CDR3. Here the CDR3 reads CASSFDGVYGYTF. The DNA for the CDR3 is TGTGCCAGCAGCTTCGACGGGGTCTATGGCTACACCTTC.

This chain uses TRBV9 with TRBJ2-3; TRBD1 matches at 8 bases. Germline V gene lookup returns CDR1 SGDLS and CDR2 YYNGEE. With 3 bases clipped from V and 1 base from J, the junction kept 4 bases outside the gene matches. The CDR3 runs 15 residues. CDR3 DNA: TGTGCCAGCAGCGCGGAGACAGGGGGCACAGATACGCAGTATTTT. This gives the protein CASSAETGGTDTQYF.

V and J are TRBV5-4 and TRBJ2-7; the D gene is possibly TRBD1 (6 bases). CDR1 and CDR2 from the germline V gene are SGHNT and YYREEE (reference sequence). Trimming removed 0 bases at V and 0 bases at J, with 7 bases between. The CDR3 runs 14 residues. For the CDR3, the DNA is TGTGCCAGCAGCTTGGCGGACAGCTCCTACGAGCAGTACTTC. As protein: CASSLADSSYEQYF.

This clone was detected only a few times. The chain is built from TRBV2 and TRBJ1-1, with D possibly being TRBD1 (6 bases). This CDR3 is built from 14 residues. CDR1 and CDR2 (germline): SNHLY, FYNNEI. Trimming shortened V by 10 bases and J by 0 bases, and 15 bases separated the two germline ends. CDR3 coding DNA: TGTGCCACAGGGGACCCCGCGATGAACACTGAAGCTTTCTTT. Translated, it gives CATGDPAMNTEAFF.

The genes are TRBV6-2 or TRBV6-3 and TRBJ1-5; TRBD1 is a possible D gene (5 bases). The germline CDR1 and CDR2 sequences are MNHEY and SVGEGT. The length of the CDR3 is 14 residues. V lost 2 bases and J 5 bases, leaving 10 bases between the germline ends. CDR3: CASSYAGPHQPQHF. For the CDR3, the DNA is TGTGCCAGCAGTTACGCAGGGCCCCATCAGCCCCAGCATTTT.

This chain uses TRBV27 with TRBJ2-6, with no clear D. The CDR3 is 15 amino acids. Deletions cut 5 bases from V and 0 bases from J, with 8 bases between. Germline V gives CDR1 MNHEY, CDR2 SMNVEV (reference sequence). CDR3 coding DNA: TGTGCCAGCAGTCCGGTACCCTCTGGGGCCAACGTCCTGACTTTC. It codes for CASSPVPSGANVLTF.

The chain uses TRBV7-3 and TRBJ1-2; D is perhaps TRBD1 (6 bases). With 3 bases removed from V and 4 bases from J, the gap between germline ends came to 9 bases. Germline CDR1 is SGHTA and CDR2 is FQGTGA. This CDR3 has 13 residues. The CDR3 nucleotides are TGTGCCAGCAGCTTTGAAGGGGGCTATGGCTACACCTTC. Translation gives CASSFEGGYGYTF.

The chain is built from TRBV6-6 and TRBJ2-7, with 7 bases lining up with TRBD1. Germline V lookup: CDR1 MNHNY, CDR2 SVGAGI (reference sequence). Trimming removed 5 bases from V and 1 base from J; junction bases left unmatched: 2. There are 13 residues in the CDR3. DNA for the CDR3: TGTGCCAGCAGTCAGACAGGGTCCTACGAGCAGTACTTC. It translates to CASSQTGSYEQYF.

The gene calls are TRBV6-2 or TRBV6-3 and TRBJ1-2, with 9 bases identical to TRBD1. The germline V gene encodes CDR1 MNHEY and CDR2 SVGEGT. V shed 6 bases, J shed 7 bases, and the junction held 6 bases outside the gene matches. The CDR3 extends over 13 amino acids. CDR3 DNA: TGTGCCAGCAGGTACAGGGGGCCCAGTGGCTACACCTTC. Translation: CASRYRGPSGYTF.

The genes are TRBV19 and TRBJ2-1, with 9 positions matching TRBD1. The CDR3 is 15 residues long. In germline, CDR1 is LNHDA, CDR2 SQIVND (reference sequence). Trimming cost V 6 bases and J 6 bases; bases outside gene matches: 9. CDR3 region: CASSKGQGSSNEQFF. The CDR3 nucleotides read TGTGCCAGTAGCAAGGGACAGGGCTCGAGCAATGAGCAGTTCTTC.

The gene calls are TRBV29-1 and TRBJ2-7, with 9 bases fitting TRBD1. Germline V gene lookup returns CDR1 SQVTM and CDR2 ANQGSEA. CDR3 size: 12 residues. Trimming removed 6 bases from V and 3 bases from J; junction bases left unmatched: 3. The CDR3: CSVRDRVYEQYF. The CDR3, as DNA: TGCAGCGTCCGGGACAGGGTCTACGAGCAGTACTTC.

The chain uses TRBV24-1 and TRBJ2-7, with TRBD2 identical over 12 bases. The CDR3 is 15 amino acids. Germline V gives CDR1 KGHDR, CDR2 SFDVKD. V lost 2 bases, J lost 4 bases, and 2 bases stayed unmatched. CDR3 sequence reads: CATSDWTSGKYEQYF. CDR3 DNA sequence: TGTGCCACCAGTGATTGGACTAGCGGGAAGTACGAGCAGTACTTC.

This rearrangement joins TRBV9 to TRBJ2-7; 10 positions agree with TRBD1. There are 14 residues in the CDR3. The V and J ends lost 2 bases and 7 bases, in that order; junction bases with no gene match: 6. The germline gives CDR1 SGDLS, CDR2 YYNGEE. The CDR3 region is CASSVGQGFREQYF. The CDR3 bases are TGTGCCAGCAGCGTGGGACAGGGGTTTAGGGAGCAGTACTTC.

This clone was detected a few times. The J gene is TRBJ2-7, the V gene TRBV3-1 (or the pseudogene TRBV3-2), with no clear D. V was trimmed by 9 bases and J by 3 bases, leaving 6 bases between them. CDR3 size: 10 residues. Per the germline V gene, CDR1 is LGHDT and CDR2 is YNNKEL (reference sequence). This CDR3 is CAREIYEQYF. CDR3 in DNA: TGTGCCAGAGAGATCTACGAGCAGTACTTC.

The chain carries TRBV6-6 and TRBJ2-5; 7 bases are shared with TRBD1. Germline V CDR1 and CDR2: MNHNY, SVGAGI (reference sequence). With V trimmed by 2 bases and J by 3 bases, 6 bases remained unmatched. The CDR3 sequence is 15 residues long. The CDR3 spells CASSYIVTGKETQYF. CDR3 coding DNA: TGTGCCAGCAGTTACATAGTGACAGGGAAAGAGACCCAGTACTTC.

The chain recombines TRBV10-3 with TRBJ2-7, with a tentative D call TRBD2 (5 bases). Germline-derived CDR1 and CDR2 are ENHRY and SYGVKD. Trimming removed 7 bases from V and 5 bases from J, with 9 bases in between. The CDR3 consists of 11 residues. The CDR3 DNA sequence: TGTGCCATCAAGTTCGGGGACGAGCAGTACTTC. It codes for CAIKFGDEQYF.

V and J are TRBV15 and TRBJ2-1, with 8 bases aligning to TRBD2. Germline assignment: CDR1 LNHNV and CDR2 YYDKDF (reference sequence). The CDR3 totals 16 residues. V shed 4 bases, J shed 0 bases, and the junction held 5 bases outside the gene matches. This CDR3 reads CATSIQRGSSYNEQFF. CDR3 DNA: TGTGCCACCAGCATTCAGCGGGGGAGCTCCTACAATGAGCAGTTCTTC.

Only one count was recorded for this clone. The chain is built from TRBV5-8 and TRBJ2-1, with a possible D match to TRBD2 (6 bases). From germline, CDR1 is SGHTS and CDR2 YDEGEE. There are 16 residues in the CDR3. V was clipped by 0 bases and J by 0 bases, with 10 bases between them. CDR3 sequence: CASSLGIGSSYNEQFF. The DNA of the CDR3 is TGTGCCAGCAGCTTGGGTATCGGGAGCTCCTACAATGAGCAGTTCTTC.